This is a list of T cell receptor beta chains from one sample in a study of blood T cells in healthy people across ages. In TCRdb, the 5' RACE reads were re-called with MiXCR into one record per CDR3 protein. The sample includes 800,000 to 950,000 distinct CDR3 sequences, around 48% of them seen just once. The sample taken for sequencing was blood. Receptors were obtained from a man aged 30-40 years in good health. Both conserved end residues are part of each CDR3. D genes are given only for firm matches.

v_gene: TRBV7-9; d_gene: TRBD1; CDR3aa: CASSSKTGVAYEQYF
v_gene: TRBV12-3/TRBV12-4; d_gene: TRBD2; CDR3aa: CASSLDGSGTSVNEQYF
v_gene: TRBV7-2; d_gene: NA; CDR3aa: CASSYGRERSELADTQYF
v_gene: TRBV27; d_gene: TRBD1; CDR3aa: CASGDRDNSPLHF
v_gene: TRBV2; d_gene: TRBD2; CDR3aa: CASIPPGGNIQYF
v_gene: TRBV7-9; d_gene: NA; CDR3aa: CASSLTREELFF
v_gene: TRBV24-1; d_gene: NA; CDR3aa: CATSETGTYQETQYF
v_gene: TRBV20-1; d_gene: NA; CDR3aa: CSAKDFRETQYF
v_gene: TRBV12-3/TRBV12-4; d_gene: NA; CDR3aa: CASSLANGYTF
v_gene: TRBV4-1; d_gene: NA; CDR3aa: CASSQGVPVGYGYTF
v_gene: TRBV4-1; d_gene: TRBD1; CDR3aa: CASSQPEDRAEQYF
v_gene: TRBV12-3/TRBV12-4; d_gene: NA; CDR3aa: CASSGLNEGTDTQYF
v_gene: TRBV29-1; d_gene: TRBD2; CDR3aa: CSVVGTSGVNEQFF
v_gene: TRBV6-2/TRBV6-3; d_gene: NA; CDR3aa: CASSSDRFSYEQYF
v_gene: TRBV6-5; d_gene: NA; CDR3aa: CASFGHASDYGYTF
v_gene: TRBV20-1; d_gene: TRBD2; CDR3aa: CSANLAGPQETQYF
v_gene: TRBV20-1; d_gene: TRBD1; CDR3aa: CSAMTGEVYGYTF
v_gene: TRBV5-4; d_gene: TRBD2; CDR3aa: CATGTSGGWIDTQYF
v_gene: TRBV30; d_gene: NA; CDR3aa: CAWSEGVGGYTF
v_gene: TRBV14; d_gene: NA; CDR3aa: CASSLRNPRSDTEAFF
v_gene: TRBV13; d_gene: TRBD2; CDR3aa: CASRPSGGVYEQFF
v_gene: TRBV6-2/TRBV6-3; d_gene: NA; CDR3aa: CASNTLTNTGELFF
v_gene: TRBV4-3; d_gene: TRBD2; CDR3aa: CASSQSREGYEQYF
v_gene: TRBV12-3/TRBV12-4; d_gene: NA; CDR3aa: CASSNRAGTEAFF
v_gene: TRBV5-4; d_gene: NA; CDR3aa: CASRQEFRAGSDGYTF
v_gene: TRBV6-5; d_gene: TRBD2; CDR3aa: CASSYFLAGGGETQYF